These T cell receptor beta chains were read from a single sample in a study of lymphopenia after photon versus proton radiotherapy. TCRdb's table, derived via immunoSEQ multiplex PCR, lists solely in-frame clones and lacks some. The data show 150,000 to 200,000 clones, 80% to 90% seen once. The specimen comprised peripheral blood, sampled from a patient treated with photon-based radiotherapy. The receptors were sampled from a man aged 50-59 years with gastric cancer. CDR3s include the opening cysteine and the closing phenylalanine or tryptophan. The D gene is left open where the match is weak. The listing skips clone size in some rows; elsewhere it reads once, few, many or a size class.

TRBV9,TRBJ2-3,.,.,CASSVETGAGDTQYF,TGTGCCAGCAGCGTAGAAACCGGGGCAGGGGATACGCAGTATTTT
TRBV5-4,TRBJ2-2,TRBD1,.,CASSQDHRGSTGELFF,TGTGCCAGCAGCCAAGACCACAGGGGAAGCACCGGGGAGCTGTTTTTT
TRBV6-1,TRBJ2-1,.,.,CASSPSGSYNEQFF,TGTGCCAGCAGTCCCAGTGGGAGTTACAATGAGCAGTTCTTC
TRBV6-6,TRBJ2-3,TRBD2,.,CASQREGGTDTQYF,TGTGCCAGTCAGCGGGAGGGAGGCACAGATACGCAGTATTTT
TRBV9,TRBJ2-3,.,.,CASSVGDGSGDTQYF,TGTGCCAGCAGCGTAGGGGACGGGAGCGGGGATACGCAGTATTTT
TRBV30,TRBJ1-1,.,.,CAWRFRDTRNTEAFF,TGTGCCTGGAGATTCCGGGACACTCGGAACACTGAAGCTTTCTTT
TRBV9,TRBJ2-2,.,.,CASGTGTDGTGELFF,TGTGCCAGCGGAACGGGAACGGATGGAACCGGGGAGCTGTTTTTT
TRBV7-9,TRBJ2-7,TRBD2,.,CASSLMAGGVYEQYF,TGTGCCAGCAGCTTGATGGCGGGAGGGGTGTACGAGCAGTACTTC
TRBV9,TRBJ1-5,.,.,CASSVGNSNQPQHF,TGTGCCAGCAGCGTAGGTAATAGCAATCAGCCCCAGCATTTT
TRBV7-2,TRBJ1-1,.,.,CASSLAWTANTEAFF,TGTGCCAGCAGCTTAGCGTGGACGGCGAACACTGAAGCTTTCTTT
TRBV6-5,TRBJ2-3,TRBD2,few,CASSRRELRTDTQYF,TGTGCCAGCAGTAGGCGGGAGTTAAGGACAGATACGCAGTATTTT
TRBV10-3,TRBJ2-7,.,.,CAIGATGAYEQYF,TGTGCCATCGGTGCGACAGGTGCCTACGAGCAGTACTTC